A selection of T cell receptor beta chains follows, all from one sample in a study of blood T cells in healthy people across ages. One entry per CDR3 protein results from TCRdb running MiXCR on the 5' RACE reads. The sample shows more than 1.4 million distinct CDR3 sequences, about 40% of them seen only once. Source material: blood. The receptors were gathered from a woman aged 18-29 years in good health. Both conserved end residues are part of each CDR3. D genes are given only for firm matches. Expanded clones get a size class; other rows say once, few or many, or leave the size out.

TRBD1	TRBV2	TRBJ2-5	few	CASSDWDRQETQYF	TGTGCCAGCAGTGACTGGGACAGGCAAGAGACCCAGTACTTC
.	TRBV29-1	TRBJ2-7	.	CSVAVSTYEQYF	TGCAGCGTTGCCGTCTCCACCTACGAGCAGTACTTC
.	TRBV20-1	TRBJ2-5	.	CSAPPGLLGTQYF	TGCAGTGCTCCGCCAGGGTTATTAGGGACCCAGTACTTC
TRBD2	TRBV4-2	TRBJ2-7	few	CASSQSGRAYEQYF	TGTGCCAGCAGCCAAAGCGGGAGGGCCTACGAGCAGTACTTC
.	TRBV7-9	TRBJ2-7	.	CASSLGSGVEQYF	TGTGCCAGCAGCTTAGGTTCCGGGGTTGAGCAGTACTTC
TRBD2	TRBV20-1	TRBJ2-3	few	CSVWTSGTDTQYF	TGCAGTGTATGGACTAGCGGCACAGATACGCAGTATTTT
.	TRBV12-5	TRBJ2-7	few	CASGLVGTALSYEQYF	TGTGCTAGTGGTTTGGTAGGGACGGCCCTCTCCTACGAGCAGTACTTC
.	TRBV10-3	TRBJ2-1	.	CAISDYEASSYNEQFF	TGTGCCATCAGTGACTACGAGGCGAGCTCCTACAATGAGCAGTTCTTC
.	TRBV14	TRBJ2-7	.	CASSQAAYLGYEQYF	TGTGCCAGCAGCCAAGCGGCCTACCTGGGCTACGAGCAGTACTTC
.	TRBV5-1	TRBJ2-1	once	CASSLERMNTEQFF	TGCGCCAGCAGCTTGGAGCGGATGAACACTGAGCAGTTCTTC
.	TRBV25-1	TRBJ2-5	.	CASSELTGSQETQYF	TGTGCCAGCAGTGAATTGACCGGCAGTCAAGAGACCCAGTACTTC
.	TRBV18	TRBJ2-1	.	CASSPKGYDEQFF	TGTGCCAGCTCACCCAAGGGCTATGATGAGCAGTTCTTC
TRBD1	TRBV6-1	TRBJ2-4	.	CAGSGTVQGGSKNIQYF	TGTGCCGGCAGCGGTACGGTACAGGGGGGAAGCAAAAACATTCAGTACTTC
.	TRBV6-1	TRBJ2-5	.	CASSEGWDGLTGQYF	TGTGCCAGCAGTGAAGGTTGGGACGGATTAACGGGGCAGTACTTC
.	TRBV5-1	TRBJ1-1	.	CASSPGDDLTEAFF	TGCGCCAGCAGCCCCGGGGACGATCTCACTGAAGCTTTCTTT
.	TRBV20-1	TRBJ2-5	.	CSANTGFGSYNEQYF	TGCAGTGCTAATACCGGGTTCGGCTCCTACAATGAGCAGTACTTC
TRBD1	TRBV12-3/TRBV12-4	TRBJ1-4	.	CVSSLGGTDTKLFF	TGTGTCAGCAGTTTGGGCGGGACAGACACGAAACTGTTTTTT
.	TRBV20-1	TRBJ2-7	.	CSAMVGHSLYF	TGCAGTGCTATGGTCGGGCACTCCTTGTACTTC
.	TRBV13	TRBJ1-2	few	CASSTQRGALDLLNYGYTF	TGTGCCAGCAGCACCCAAAGGGGGGCCCTGGACCTCTTAAACTATGGCTACACCTTC
.	TRBV6-5	TRBJ2-3	few	CASSYADTTQEKYF	TGTGCCAGCAGTTACGCCGACACAACCCAGGAAAAGTATTTT
.	TRBV9	TRBJ2-4	few	CASSVTLGGNIQYF	TGTGCCAGCAGCGTAACTTTGGGGGGAAACATTCAGTACTTC
.	TRBV13	TRBJ2-7	few	CASSLGQADIHSYEQYF	TGTGCCAGCAGCTTAGGGCAGGCGGACATTCACTCCTACGAGCAGTACTTC
.	TRBV27	TRBJ2-5	.	CASSCRQETQYF	TGTGCCAGCAGTTGCCGCCAAGAGACCCAGTACTTC